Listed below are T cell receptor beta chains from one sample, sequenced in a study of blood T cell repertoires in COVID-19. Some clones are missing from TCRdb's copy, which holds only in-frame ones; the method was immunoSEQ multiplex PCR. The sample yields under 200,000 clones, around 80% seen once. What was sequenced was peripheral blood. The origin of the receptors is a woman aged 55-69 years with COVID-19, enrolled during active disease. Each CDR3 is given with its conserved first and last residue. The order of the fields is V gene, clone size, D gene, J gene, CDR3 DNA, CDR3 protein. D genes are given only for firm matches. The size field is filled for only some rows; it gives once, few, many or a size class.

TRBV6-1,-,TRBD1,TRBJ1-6,TGTGCCAGCAGTGCGCCATCTCGGACAGGGAGGCATTCACCCCTCCACTTT,CASSAPSRTGRHSPLHF
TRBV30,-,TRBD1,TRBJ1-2,TGTGCCTGGAGTGCAGGGGGACAATACTATGGCTACACCTTC,CAWSAGGQYYGYTF
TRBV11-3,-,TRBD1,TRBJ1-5,TGTGCCAGCAGCCCACCGGGACAGGGGATACAGCCCCAGCATTTT,CASSPPGQGIQPQHF
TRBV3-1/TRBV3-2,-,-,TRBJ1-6,TGTGCCAGCAGCCAAGTCCCAGGGAAACACTCACCCCTCCACTTT,CASSQVPGKHSPLHF
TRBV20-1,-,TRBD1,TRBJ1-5,TGCAGTGCTAGTGAAACAGGGGGCTATGGCAATCAGCCCCAGCATTTT,CSASETGGYGNQPQHF
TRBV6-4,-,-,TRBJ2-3,TGTGCCAGCAGTGTCGAACTTACCAGCACAGATACGCAGTATTTT,CASSVELTSTDTQYF
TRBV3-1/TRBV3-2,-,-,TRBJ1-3,TGTGCCAGCAGCCTGAGTGGAGGCACCATATATTTT,CASSLSGGTIYF
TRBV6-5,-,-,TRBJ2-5,TGTGCCAGCAGCCTGGACACCTTGGAATGGGAGACCCAGTACTTC,CASSLDTLEWETQYF
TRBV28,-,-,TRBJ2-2,TGTGCCAGCAGCCTGGGGGGGAACACCGGGGAGCTGTTTTTT,CASSLGGNTGELFF
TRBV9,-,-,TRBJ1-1,TGTGCCAGCAGTAAGGTTTTGGACAGTGAAGCTTTCTTT,CASSKVLDSEAFF
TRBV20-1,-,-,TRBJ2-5,TGCAGTGCCCCCCAGGTGACCCAGTACTTC,CSAPQVTQYF
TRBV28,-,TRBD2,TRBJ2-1,TGTGCCAGCAGTCCCGGGACTAGCGGGAGGGGTTCATATGATGAGCAGTTCTTC,CASSPGTSGRGSYDEQFF
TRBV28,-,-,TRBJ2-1,TGTGCCAGCAGTGGCTATAGTACAGGGCACGGATACAATGAGCAGTTCTTC,CASSGYSTGHGYNEQFF
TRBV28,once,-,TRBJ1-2,TGTGCCAGCAGTTTACTCGCTAGCGGGGGCTACACCTTC,CASSLLASGGYTF
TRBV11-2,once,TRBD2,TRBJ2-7,TGTGCCAGCAGCCCCCCCGGCAGGGAGGGTTTCGAGCAGTACTTC,CASSPPGREGFEQYF
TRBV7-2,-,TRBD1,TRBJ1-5,TGTGCCAGCAGCTTCGACAGGGATTATCAGCCCCAGCATTTT,CASSFDRDYQPQHF
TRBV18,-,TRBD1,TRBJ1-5,TGTGCCAGCTCACCCCTAGGGACAGACAATCAGCCCCAGCATTTT,CASSPLGTDNQPQHF
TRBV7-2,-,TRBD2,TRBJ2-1,TGTGCCAGCAGCTTAGCCCCTGGGACTATCAACAATGAGCAGTTCTTC,CASSLAPGTINNEQFF
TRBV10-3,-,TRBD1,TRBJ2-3,TGTGCCATCAGTGAGAAGGGGACAGGGTCGGCAGATACGCAGTATTTT,CAISEKGTGSADTQYF
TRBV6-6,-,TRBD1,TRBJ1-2,TGTGCCAGCAGTACGACAGGGGTAAAAGCTAACTATGGCTACACCTTC,CASSTTGVKANYGYTF
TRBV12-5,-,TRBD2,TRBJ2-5,TGTGCAAGTGGTCTAGCGGGAGGGAGCGAGACCCAGTACTTC,CASGLAGGSETQYF
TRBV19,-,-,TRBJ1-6,TGTGCCAGTAGAGCAGGGGATTCACCCCTCCACTTT,CASRAGDSPLHF
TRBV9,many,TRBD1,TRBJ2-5,TGTGCCAGCAGCCCCAGACAGGGCCAAGAGACCCAGTACTTC,CASSPRQGQETQYF
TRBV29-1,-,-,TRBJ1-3,TGCAGCGTTGAAATGGGGGCGCGGACCATATATTTT,CSVEMGARTIYF
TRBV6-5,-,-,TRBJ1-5,TGTGCCAGCAGCCAGGCGCAGGGGCGGCGACAGCCCCAGCATTTT,CASSQAQGRRQPQHF
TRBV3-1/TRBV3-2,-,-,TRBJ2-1,TGTGCCAGCAGCCCTTCAGGACTCCTAACCCCCTCCTACAATGAGCAGTTCTTC,CASSPSGLLTPSYNEQFF
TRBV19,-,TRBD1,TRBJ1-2,TGTGCCAGTAGTCGACAGGGGCCGGGCTACACCTTC,CASSRQGPGYTF
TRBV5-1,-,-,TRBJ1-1,TGCGCCAGCAGCTCAGGACTCAACGGCGCTGAAGCTTTCTTT,CASSSGLNGAEAFF
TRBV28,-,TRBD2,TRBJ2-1,TGTGCCAGCAGTGTACAGCGGGGGCCCTACAATGAGCAGTTCTTC,CASSVQRGPYNEQFF
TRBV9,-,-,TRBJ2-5,TGTGCCAGCAGCCCCCAGGGAAACCAAGAGACCCAGTACTTC,CASSPQGNQETQYF
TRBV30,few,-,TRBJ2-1,TGTGCCTGGAGGGACTTGTACAATGAGCAGTTCTTC,CAWRDLYNEQFF
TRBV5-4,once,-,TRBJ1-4,TGTGCCAGCAGCGTCCAGTCAACTAATGAAAAACTGTTTTTT,CASSVQSTNEKLFF
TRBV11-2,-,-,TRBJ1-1,TGTGCCAGCAGCTTAGGGGGGCAGGGCACTGAAGCTTTCTTT,CASSLGGQGTEAFF
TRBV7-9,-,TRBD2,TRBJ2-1,TGTGCCAGCAGCTTACCAGCGGGACTAAACAATGAGCAGTTCTTC,CASSLPAGLNNEQFF
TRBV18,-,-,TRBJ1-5,TGTGCCAGCTCACGATCCAGGGGCGTGAATCAGCCCCAGCATTTT,CASSRSRGVNQPQHF
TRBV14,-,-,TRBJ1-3,TGTGCCAGCTCAGTTATCTCTGGAAACACCATATATTTT,CASSVISGNTIYF
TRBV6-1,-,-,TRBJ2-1,TGTGCCAGCAGGTCTTTGAGATACAATGAGCAGTTCTTC,CASRSLRYNEQFF
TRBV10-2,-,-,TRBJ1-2,TGCGCCAGCAGTGACCCGAACGCAGGGGTCTATGGCTACACCTTC,CASSDPNAGVYGYTF
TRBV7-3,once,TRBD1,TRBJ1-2,TGTGCCAGCACCGACCGGCCAGGGGGGGGCTACACCTTC,CASTDRPGGGYTF
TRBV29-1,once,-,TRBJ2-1,TGCAGCGTGACAGACAGGTCACGAGCAAATGAGCAGTTCTTC,CSVTDRSRANEQFF
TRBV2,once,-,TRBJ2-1,TGTGCCAGCAGTGAACGGAGTAGGGAGGTCTTC,CASSERSREVF
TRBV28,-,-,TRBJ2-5,TGTGCCAGCAGTTTACCCGGGCCACAGGGGACCCAGTACTTC,CASSLPGPQGTQYF
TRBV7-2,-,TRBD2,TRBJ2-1,TGTGCCAGCAGCACACGGACTAGCCAAACCAATGAGCAGTTCTTC,CASSTRTSQTNEQFF
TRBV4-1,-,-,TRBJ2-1,TGCGCCAGCAGCCAAGAAGCAGGGAGGTTGTTGGACAATGAGCAGTTCTTC,CASSQEAGRLLDNEQFF
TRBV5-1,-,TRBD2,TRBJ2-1,TGCGCCAGCAGCCTGACTAGCGGGAGTTACAATGAGCAGTTCTTC,CASSLTSGSYNEQFF
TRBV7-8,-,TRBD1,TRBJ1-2,TGTGCCAGCAGCCCCGGGACAGGGGGACCTATCAACTATGGCTACACCTTC,CASSPGTGGPINYGYTF
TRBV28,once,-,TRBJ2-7,TGTGCCAGCACCCCTGGGAGCGGGCGGTACGAGCAGTACTTC,CASTPGSGRYEQYF
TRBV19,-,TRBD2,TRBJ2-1,TGTGCCAGTAGTATCTCTCGACTAGCGGGGGGGCTGGGTGAGCAGTTCTTC,CASSISRLAGGLGEQFF
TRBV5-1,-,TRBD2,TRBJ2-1,TGCGCCAGCAGCACGGGGCTAGCGGGGGGCCTTGGGCATGAGCAGTTCTTC,CASSTGLAGGLGHEQFF
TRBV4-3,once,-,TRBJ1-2,TGCGCCAGCAGCCGGGAGGGGCACTATGGCTACACCTTC,CASSREGHYGYTF
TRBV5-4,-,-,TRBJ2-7,TGTGCCAGCAGCCGGGGACTCCTAACCTACGAGCAGTACTTC,CASSRGLLTYEQYF
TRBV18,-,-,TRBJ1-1,TGTGCCAGCTCACCAGAGGGGGTTGGGATGAACACTGAAGCTTTCTTT,CASSPEGVGMNTEAFF
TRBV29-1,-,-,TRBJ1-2,TGCAGCGTGCTTAAGGGTGGGAGTGGCTACACCTTC,CSVLKGGSGYTF
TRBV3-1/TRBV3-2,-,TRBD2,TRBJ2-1,TGTGCCAGCAGCACTAGCGGGAGGGCCAATGAGCAGTTCTTC,CASSTSGRANEQFF